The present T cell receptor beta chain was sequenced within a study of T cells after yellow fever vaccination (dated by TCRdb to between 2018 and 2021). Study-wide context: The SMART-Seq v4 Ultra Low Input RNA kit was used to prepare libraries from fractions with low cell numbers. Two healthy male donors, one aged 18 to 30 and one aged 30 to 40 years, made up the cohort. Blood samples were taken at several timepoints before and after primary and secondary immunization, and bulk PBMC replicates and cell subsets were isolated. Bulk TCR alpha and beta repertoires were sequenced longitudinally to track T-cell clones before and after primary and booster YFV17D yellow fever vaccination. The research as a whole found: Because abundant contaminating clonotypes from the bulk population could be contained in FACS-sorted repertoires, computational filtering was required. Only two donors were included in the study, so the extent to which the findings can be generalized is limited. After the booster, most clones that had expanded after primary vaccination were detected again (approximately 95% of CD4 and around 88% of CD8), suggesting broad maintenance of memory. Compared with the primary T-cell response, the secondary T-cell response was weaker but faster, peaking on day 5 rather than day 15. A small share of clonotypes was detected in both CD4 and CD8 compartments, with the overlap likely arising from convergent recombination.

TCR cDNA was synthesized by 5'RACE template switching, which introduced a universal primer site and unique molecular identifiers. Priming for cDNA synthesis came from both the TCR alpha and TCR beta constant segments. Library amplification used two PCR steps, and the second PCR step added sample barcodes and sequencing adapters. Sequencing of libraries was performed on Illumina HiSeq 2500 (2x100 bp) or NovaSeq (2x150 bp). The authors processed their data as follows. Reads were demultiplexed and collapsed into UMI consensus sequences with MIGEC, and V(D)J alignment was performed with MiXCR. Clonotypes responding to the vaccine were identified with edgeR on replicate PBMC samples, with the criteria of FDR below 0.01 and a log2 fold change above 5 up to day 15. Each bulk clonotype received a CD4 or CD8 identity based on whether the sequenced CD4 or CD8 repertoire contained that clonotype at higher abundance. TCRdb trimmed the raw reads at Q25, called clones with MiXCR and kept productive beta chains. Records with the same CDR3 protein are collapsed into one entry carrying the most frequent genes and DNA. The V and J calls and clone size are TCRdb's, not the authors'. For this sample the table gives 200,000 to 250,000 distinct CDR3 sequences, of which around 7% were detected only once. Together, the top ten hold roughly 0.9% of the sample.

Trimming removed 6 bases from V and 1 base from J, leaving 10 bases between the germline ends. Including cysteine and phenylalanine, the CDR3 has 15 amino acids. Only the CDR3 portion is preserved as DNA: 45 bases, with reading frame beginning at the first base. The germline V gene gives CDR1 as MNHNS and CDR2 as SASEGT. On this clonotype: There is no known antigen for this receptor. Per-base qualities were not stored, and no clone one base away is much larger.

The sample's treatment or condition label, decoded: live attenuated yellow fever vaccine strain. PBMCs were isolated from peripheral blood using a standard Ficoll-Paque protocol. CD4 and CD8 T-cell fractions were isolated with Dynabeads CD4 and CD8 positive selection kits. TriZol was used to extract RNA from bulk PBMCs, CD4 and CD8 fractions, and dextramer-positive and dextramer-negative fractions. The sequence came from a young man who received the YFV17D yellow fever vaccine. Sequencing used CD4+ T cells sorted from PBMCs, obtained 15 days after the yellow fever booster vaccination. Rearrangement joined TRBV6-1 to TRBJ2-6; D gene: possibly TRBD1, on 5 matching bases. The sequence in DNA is TGTGCCAGCAGCTCAGGGTGGTCTGGGGCCAACGTCCTGACTTTC. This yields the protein CASSSGWSGANVLTF.